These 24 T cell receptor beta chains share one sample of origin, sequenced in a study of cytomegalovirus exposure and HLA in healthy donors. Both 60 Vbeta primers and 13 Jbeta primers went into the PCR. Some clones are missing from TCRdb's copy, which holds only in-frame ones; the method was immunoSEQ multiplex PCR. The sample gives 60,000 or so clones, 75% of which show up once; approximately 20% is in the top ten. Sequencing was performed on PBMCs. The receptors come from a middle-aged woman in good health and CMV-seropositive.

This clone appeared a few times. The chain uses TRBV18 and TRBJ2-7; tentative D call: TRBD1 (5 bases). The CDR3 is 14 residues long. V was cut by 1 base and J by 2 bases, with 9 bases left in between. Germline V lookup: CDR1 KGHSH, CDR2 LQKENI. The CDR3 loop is CASSPLQATYEQYF. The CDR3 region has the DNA TGTGCCAGCTCACCACTACAGGCCACCTACGAGCAGTACTTC. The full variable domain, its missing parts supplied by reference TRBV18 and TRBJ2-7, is NAGVMQNPRHLVRRRGQEARLRCSPMKGHSHVYWYRQLPEEGLKFMVYLQKENIIDESGMPKERFSAEFPKEGPSILRIQQVVRGDSAAYFCASSPLQATYEQYFGPGTRLTVT.

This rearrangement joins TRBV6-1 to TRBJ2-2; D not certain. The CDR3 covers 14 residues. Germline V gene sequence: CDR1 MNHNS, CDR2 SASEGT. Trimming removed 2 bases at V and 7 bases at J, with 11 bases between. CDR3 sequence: CASSETPSGGELFF. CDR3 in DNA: TGTGCCAGCAGTGAAACCCCCTCGGGCGGGGAGCTGTTTTTT.

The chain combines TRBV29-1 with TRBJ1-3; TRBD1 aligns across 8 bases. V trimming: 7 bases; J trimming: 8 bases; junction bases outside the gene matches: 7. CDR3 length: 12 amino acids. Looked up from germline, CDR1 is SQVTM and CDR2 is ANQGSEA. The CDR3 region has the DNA TGCAGCGCTAATGAACAGGGGGACACCATATATTTT. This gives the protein CSANEQGDTIYF.

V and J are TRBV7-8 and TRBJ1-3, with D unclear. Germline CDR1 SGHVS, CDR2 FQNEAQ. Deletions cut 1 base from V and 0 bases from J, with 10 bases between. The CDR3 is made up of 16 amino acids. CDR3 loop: CASSLGHASSGNTIYF. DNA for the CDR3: TGTGCCAGCAGCTTAGGCCATGCGTCCTCTGGAAACACCATATATTTT.

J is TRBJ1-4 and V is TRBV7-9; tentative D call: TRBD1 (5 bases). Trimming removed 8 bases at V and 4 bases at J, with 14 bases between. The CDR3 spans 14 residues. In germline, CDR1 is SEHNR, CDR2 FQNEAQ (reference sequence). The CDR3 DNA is TGTGCCAGCTCCGGGGGGAATGTTAATGAAAAACTGTTTTTT. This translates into CASSGGNVNEKLFF.

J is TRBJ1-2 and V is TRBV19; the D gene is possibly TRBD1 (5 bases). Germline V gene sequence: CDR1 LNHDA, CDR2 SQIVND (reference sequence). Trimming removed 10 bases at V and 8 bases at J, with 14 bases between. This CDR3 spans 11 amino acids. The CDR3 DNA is TGTGCCATGTATACAGGATGGGGCTACACCTTC. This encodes CAMYTGWGYTF.

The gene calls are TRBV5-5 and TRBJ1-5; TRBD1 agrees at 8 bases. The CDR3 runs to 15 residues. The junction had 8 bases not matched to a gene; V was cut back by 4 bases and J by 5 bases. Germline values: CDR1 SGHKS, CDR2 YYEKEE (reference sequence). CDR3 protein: CASSQTGEEDQPQHF. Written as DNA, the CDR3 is TGTGCCAGCAGCCAGACAGGGGAAGAGGATCAGCCCCAGCATTTT.

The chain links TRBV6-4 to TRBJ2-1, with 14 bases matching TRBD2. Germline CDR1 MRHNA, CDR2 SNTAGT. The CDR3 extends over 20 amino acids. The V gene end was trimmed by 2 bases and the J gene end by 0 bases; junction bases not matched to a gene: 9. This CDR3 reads CASSDPRLAGGRSSYNEQFF. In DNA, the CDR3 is TGTGCCAGCAGTGACCCTCGACTAGCGGGGGGGAGGAGCTCCTACAATGAGCAGTTCTTC.

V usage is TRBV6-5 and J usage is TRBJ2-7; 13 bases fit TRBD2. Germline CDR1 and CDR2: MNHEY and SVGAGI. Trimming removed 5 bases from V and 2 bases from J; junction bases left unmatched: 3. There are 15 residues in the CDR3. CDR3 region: CASSVTSGGAYEQYF. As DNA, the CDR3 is TGTGCCAGCAGTGTTACTAGCGGGGGGGCCTACGAGCAGTACTTC.

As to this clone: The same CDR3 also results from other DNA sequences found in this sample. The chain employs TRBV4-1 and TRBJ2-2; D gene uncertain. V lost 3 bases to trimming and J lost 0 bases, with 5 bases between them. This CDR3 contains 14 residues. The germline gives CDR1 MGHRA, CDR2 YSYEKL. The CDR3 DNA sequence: TGCGCCAGCAGCCATTCAGCGAACACCGGGGAGCTGTTTTTT. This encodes CASSHSANTGELFF.

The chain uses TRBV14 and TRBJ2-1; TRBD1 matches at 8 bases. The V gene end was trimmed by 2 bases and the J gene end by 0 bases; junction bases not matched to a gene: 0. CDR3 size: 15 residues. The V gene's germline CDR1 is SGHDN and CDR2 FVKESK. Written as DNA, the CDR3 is TGTGCCAGCAGCCAAACAGGGGGCTCCTACAATGAGCAGTTCTTC. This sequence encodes CASSQTGGSYNEQFF.

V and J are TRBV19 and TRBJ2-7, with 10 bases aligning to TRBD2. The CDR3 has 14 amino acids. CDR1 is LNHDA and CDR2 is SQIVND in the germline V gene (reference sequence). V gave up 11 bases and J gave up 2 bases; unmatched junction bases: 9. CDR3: CALLSGTSAYEQYF. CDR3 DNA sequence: TGTGCCTTACTCTCCGGGACTAGCGCCTACGAGCAGTACTTC.

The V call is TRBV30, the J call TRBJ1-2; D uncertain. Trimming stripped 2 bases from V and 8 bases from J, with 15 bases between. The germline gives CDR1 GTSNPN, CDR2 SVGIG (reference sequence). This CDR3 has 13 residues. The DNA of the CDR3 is TGTGCCTGGAGTCAAAATCAGGCGGGGGGCTACACCTTC. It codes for CAWSQNQAGGYTF.

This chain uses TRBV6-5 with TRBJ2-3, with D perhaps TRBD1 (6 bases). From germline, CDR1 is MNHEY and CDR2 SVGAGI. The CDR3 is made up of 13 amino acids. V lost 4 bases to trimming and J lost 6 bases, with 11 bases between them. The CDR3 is CASSFYRVDTQYF. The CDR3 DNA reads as TGTGCCAGCAGTTTCTACAGGGTGGATACGCAGTATTTT.

In DNA form, the CDR3 reads TGTGCCAGCAGCAGTCGGCCCAGACAGGAACTTACATTGGGAGATTACGAGCAGTACTTC. Amino acid sequence: CASSSRPRQELTLGDYEQYF. V is TRBV21-1 and J is TRBJ2-7; TRBD1, the table's D call, lacks a check against the DNA. TRBV21-1 is reported as a pseudogene. The CDR3 consists of 20 residues.

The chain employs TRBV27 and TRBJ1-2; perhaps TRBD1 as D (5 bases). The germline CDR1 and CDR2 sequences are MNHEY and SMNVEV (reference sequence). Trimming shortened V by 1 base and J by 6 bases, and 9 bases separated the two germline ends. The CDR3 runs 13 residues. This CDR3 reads CASSLFKGNGYTF. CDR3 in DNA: TGTGCCAGCAGTTTATTTAAGGGGAATGGCTACACCTTC.

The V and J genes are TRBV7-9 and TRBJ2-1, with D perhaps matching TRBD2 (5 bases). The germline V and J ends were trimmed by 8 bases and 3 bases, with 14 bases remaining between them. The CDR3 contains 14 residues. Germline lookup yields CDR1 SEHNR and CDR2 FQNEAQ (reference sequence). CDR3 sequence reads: CASFTSGIYNEQFF. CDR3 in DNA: TGTGCCAGCTTTACTTCCGGGATCTACAATGAGCAGTTCTTC.

The CDR3 spells CATSRSRTGGGSPLHF. The CDR3 DNA sequence: TGTGCCACCAGCAGAAGCCGGACAGGGGGCGGTTCACCCCTCCACTTT. The V and J genes are TRBV15 and TRBJ1-6; 11 bases match TRBD1. Trimming took 2 bases from V and 9 from J; bases not matched to a gene: 6. Germline CDR1 reads LNHNV; CDR2 reads YYDKDF (reference sequence). The CDR3 contains 16 residues.

The CDR3 DNA sequence: TGTGCCAGCAGTATAACCCGGGGGGCCCACACAGATACGCAGTATTTT. Protein sequence: CASSITRGAHTDTQYF. The rearrangement joins TRBV2 to TRBJ2-3, with D maybe TRBD2 (7 bases). This CDR3 region has 16 residues. The V gene lost 5 bases and the J gene lost 2 bases, with 17 bases spanning the gap. CDR1 and CDR2 (germline): SNHLY, FYNNEI.

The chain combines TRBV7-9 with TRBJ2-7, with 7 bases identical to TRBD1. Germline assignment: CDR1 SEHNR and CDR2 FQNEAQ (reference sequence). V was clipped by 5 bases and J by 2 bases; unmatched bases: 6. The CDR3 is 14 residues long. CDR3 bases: TGTGCCAGCAGCCCCTGGGACAGTGCCTACGAGCAGTACTTC. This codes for CASSPWDSAYEQYF.

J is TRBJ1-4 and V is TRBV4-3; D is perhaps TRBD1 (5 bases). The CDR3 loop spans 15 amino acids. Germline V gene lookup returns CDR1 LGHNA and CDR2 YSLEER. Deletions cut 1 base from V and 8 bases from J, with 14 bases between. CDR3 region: CASSQGGEGSEKLFF. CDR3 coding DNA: TGCGCCAGCAGCCAAGGAGGGGAGGGGAGCGAAAAACTGTTTTTT.

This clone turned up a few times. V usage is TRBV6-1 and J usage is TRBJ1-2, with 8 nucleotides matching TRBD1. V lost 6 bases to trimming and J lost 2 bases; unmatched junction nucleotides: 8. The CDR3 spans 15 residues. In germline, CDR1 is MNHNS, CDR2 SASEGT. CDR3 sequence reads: CASSPNRGANYGYTF. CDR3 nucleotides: TGTGCCAGCAGCCCTAACAGGGGGGCGAACTATGGCTACACCTTC.

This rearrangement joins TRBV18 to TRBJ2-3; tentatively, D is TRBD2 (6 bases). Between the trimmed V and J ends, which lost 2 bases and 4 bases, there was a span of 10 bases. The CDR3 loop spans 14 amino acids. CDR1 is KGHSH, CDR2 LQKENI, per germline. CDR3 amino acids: CASSPSRDPDTQYF. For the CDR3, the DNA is TGTGCCAGCTCACCATCGCGGGACCCAGATACGCAGTATTTT. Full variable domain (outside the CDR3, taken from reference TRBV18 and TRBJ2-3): NAGVMQNPRHLVRRRGQEARLRCSPMKGHSHVYWYRQLPEEGLKFMVYLQKENIIDESGMPKERFSAEFPKEGPSILRIQQVVRGDSAAYFCASSPSRDPDTQYFGPGTRLTVL.

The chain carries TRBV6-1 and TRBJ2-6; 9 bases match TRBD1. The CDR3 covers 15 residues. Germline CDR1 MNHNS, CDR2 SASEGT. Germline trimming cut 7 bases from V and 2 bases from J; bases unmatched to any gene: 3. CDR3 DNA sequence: TGTGCCAGCACCCGGGACAGGGCTGGGGCCAACGTCCTGACTTTC. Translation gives CASTRDRAGANVLTF.